This TCR beta chain is drawn from a study of technical replicates of blood from a handful of donors. V was trimmed by 3 bases and J by 8 bases, leaving 9 bases between them. The CDR3 is 12 residues long. Germline CDR1 SGHDT, CDR2 YYEEEE. Profiled with immunoSEQ multiplex PCR; TCRdb holds only in-frame clones, not every one. This table has about 16,000 clones, more than 75% appearing once. V is TRBV5-6 and J is TRBJ2-1; no reliable D call. This clonotype was sampled from a human donor in good health. The material sequenced was PBMCs. The CDR3 sequence is CASSWSEDEQFF. In DNA, the CDR3 is TGTGCCAGCAGCTGGTCTGAGGATGAGCAGTTCTTC.